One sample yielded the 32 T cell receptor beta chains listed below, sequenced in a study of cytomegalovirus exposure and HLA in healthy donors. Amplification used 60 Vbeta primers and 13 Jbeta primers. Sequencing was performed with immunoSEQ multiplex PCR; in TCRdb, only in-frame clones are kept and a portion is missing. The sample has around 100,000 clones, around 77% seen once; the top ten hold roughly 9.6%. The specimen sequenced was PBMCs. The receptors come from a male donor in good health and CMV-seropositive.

The CDR3 is CASSLSAGVAHRNIQYF. In nucleotides, the CDR3 is TGTGCCAGCAGTTTATCGGCAGGGGTGGCACATAGGAACATTCAGTACTTC. This rearrangement joins TRBV27 to TRBJ2-4; D might be TRBD1 (6 bases). V was trimmed by 0 bases and J by 7 bases, leaving 19 bases between them. The CDR3 extends over 17 amino acids. Germline V gives CDR1 MNHEY, CDR2 SMNVEV (reference sequence).

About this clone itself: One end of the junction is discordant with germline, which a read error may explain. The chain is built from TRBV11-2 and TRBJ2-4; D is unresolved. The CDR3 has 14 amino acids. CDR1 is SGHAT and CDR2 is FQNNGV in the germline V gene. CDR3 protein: CASSLDARRNSQYF. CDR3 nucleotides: TGTGCCAGCAGCTTAGACGCTCGCCGGAACAGTCAGTACTTC.

Here the CDR3 reads CASSLETNTGELFF. In nucleotides, the CDR3 is TGCGCCAGCAGCTTGGAAACTAACACCGGGGAGCTGTTTTTT. The rearrangement uses TRBV5-1 and TRBJ2-2; no firm D call. CDR1 is SGHRS and CDR2 is YFSETQ in the germline V gene. This CDR3 has 14 residues. V dropped 0 bases and J dropped 2 bases, with 5 bases sitting between them. The variable domain in full, with the rest retrieved from reference TRBV5-1 and TRBJ2-2, is KAGVTQTPRYLIKTRGQQVTLSCSPISGHRSVSWYQQTPGQGLQFLFEYFSETQRNKGNFPGRFSGRQFSNSRSEMNVSTLELGDSALYLCASSLETNTGELFFGEGSRLTVL.

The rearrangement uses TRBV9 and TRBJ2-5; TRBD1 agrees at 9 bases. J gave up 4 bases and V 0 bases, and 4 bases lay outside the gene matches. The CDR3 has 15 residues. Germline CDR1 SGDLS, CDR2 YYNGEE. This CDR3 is CASSVGGQGSETQYF. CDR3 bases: TGTGCCAGCAGCGTAGGGGGACAGGGATCAGAGACCCAGTACTTC.

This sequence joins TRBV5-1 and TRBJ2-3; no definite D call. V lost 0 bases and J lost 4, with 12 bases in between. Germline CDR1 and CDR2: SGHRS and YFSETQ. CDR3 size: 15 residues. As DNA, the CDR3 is TGCGCCAGCAGCTTGGTGCTAGTTGTGTCAGATACGCAGTATTTT. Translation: CASSLVLVVSDTQYF.

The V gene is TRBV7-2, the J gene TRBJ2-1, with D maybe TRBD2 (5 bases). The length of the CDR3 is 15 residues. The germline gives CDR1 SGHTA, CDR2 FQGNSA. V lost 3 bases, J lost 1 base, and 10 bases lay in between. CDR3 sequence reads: CASSLGRESYNEQFF. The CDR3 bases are TGTGCCAGCAGCTTGGGTCGGGAATCCTACAATGAGCAGTTCTTC.

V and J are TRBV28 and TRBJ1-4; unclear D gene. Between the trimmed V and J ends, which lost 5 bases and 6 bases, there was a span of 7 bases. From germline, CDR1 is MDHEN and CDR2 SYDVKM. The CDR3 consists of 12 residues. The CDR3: CASSERDEKLFF. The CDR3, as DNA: TGTGCCAGCAGTGAGAGAGATGAAAAACTGTTTTTT.

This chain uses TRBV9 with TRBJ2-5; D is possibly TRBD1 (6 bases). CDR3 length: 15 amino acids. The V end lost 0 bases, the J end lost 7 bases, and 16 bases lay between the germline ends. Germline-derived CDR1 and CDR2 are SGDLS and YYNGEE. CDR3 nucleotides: TGTGCCAGCAGCGTAGCTACAGGGCGAGGAGTGACCCAGTACTTC. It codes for CASSVATGRGVTQYF. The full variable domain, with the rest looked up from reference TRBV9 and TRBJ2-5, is DSGVTQTPKHLITATGQRVTLRCSPRSGDLSVYWYQQSLDQGLQFLIQYYNGEERAKGNILERFSAQQFPDLHSELNLSSLELGDSALYFCASSVATGRGVTQYFGPGTRLLVL.

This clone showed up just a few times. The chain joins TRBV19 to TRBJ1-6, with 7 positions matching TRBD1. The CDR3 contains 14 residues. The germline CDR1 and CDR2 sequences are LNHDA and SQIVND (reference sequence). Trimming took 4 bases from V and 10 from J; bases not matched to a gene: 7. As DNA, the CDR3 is TGTGCCAGTAGTAGCACAGGGGATGAATCACCCCTCCACTTT. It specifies CASSSTGDESPLHF. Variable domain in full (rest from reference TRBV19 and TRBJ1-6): DGGITQSPKYLFRKEGQNVTLSCEQNLNHDAMYWYRQDPGQGLRLIYYSQIVNDFQKGDIAEGYSVSREKKESFPLTVTSAQKNPTAFYLCASSSTGDESPLHFGNGTRLTVT.

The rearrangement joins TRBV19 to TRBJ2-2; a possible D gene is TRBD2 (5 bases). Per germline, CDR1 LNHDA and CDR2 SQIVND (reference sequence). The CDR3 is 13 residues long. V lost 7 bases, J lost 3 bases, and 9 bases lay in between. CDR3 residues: CASTRGDTGELFF. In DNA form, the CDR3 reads TGTGCCAGTACCCGGGGAGACACCGGGGAGCTGTTTTTT.

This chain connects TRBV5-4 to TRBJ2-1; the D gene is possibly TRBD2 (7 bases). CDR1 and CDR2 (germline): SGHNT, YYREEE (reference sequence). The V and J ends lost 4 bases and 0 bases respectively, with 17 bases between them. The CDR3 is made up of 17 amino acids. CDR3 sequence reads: CASSPRGAGYSYNEQFF. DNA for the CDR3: TGTGCCAGCAGCCCCCGGGGGGCGGGTTACTCCTACAATGAGCAGTTCTTC.

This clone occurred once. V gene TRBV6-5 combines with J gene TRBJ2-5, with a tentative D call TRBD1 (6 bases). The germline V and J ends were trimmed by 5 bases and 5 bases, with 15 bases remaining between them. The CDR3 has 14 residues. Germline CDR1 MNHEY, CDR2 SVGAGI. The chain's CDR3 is CASSPGHQGETQYF. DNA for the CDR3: TGTGCCAGCAGTCCGGGACATCAAGGGGAGACCCAGTACTTC.

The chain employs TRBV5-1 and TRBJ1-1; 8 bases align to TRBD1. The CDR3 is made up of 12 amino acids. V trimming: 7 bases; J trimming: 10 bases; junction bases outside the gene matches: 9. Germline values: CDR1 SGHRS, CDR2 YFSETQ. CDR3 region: CASRQTGEVAFF. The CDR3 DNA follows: TGCGCCAGCCGCCAGACAGGGGAGGTAGCTTTCTTT.

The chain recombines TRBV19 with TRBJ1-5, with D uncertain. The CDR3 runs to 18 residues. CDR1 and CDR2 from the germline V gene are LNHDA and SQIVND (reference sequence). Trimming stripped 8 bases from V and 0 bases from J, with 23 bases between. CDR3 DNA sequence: TGTGCCAGTGGGCCCGCAGCCTTTCCCCCTTATAGCAATCAGCCCCAGCATTTT. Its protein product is CASGPAAFPPYSNQPQHF.

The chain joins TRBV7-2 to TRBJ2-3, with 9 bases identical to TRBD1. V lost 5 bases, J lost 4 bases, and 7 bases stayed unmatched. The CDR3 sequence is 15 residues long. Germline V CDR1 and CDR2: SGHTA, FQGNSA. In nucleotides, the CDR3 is TGTGCCAGCAGCGTCCGGGACAGGGACGCAGATACGCAGTATTTT. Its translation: CASSVRDRDADTQYF.

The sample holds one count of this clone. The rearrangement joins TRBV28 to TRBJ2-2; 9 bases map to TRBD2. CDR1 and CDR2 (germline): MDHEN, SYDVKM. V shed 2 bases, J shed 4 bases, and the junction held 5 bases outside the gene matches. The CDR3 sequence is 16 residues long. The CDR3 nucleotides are TGTGCCAGCAGTTTACTGGCGGGAGGGCGCACCGGGGAGCTGTTTTTT. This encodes CASSLLAGGRTGELFF.

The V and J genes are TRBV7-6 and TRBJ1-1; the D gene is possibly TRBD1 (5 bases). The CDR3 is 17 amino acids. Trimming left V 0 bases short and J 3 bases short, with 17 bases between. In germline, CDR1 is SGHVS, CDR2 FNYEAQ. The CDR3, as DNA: TGTGCCAGCAGCTTAGCGGAGGGCCATTGGGGGGACACTGAAGCTTTCTTT. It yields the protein CASSLAEGHWGDTEAFF.

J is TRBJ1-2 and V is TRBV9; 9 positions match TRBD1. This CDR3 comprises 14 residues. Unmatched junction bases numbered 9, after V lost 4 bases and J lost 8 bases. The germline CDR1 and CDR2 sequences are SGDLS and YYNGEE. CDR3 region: CASSPRDRVDGYTF. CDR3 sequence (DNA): TGTGCCAGCAGCCCCAGGGACAGGGTTGACGGCTACACCTTC.

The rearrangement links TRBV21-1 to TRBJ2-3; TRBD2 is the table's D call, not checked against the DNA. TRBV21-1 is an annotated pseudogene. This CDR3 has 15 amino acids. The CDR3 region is CASILLGTSTDTQYF. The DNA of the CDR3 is TGTGCCAGCATTTTATTGGGGACTAGCACAGATACGCAGTATTTT.

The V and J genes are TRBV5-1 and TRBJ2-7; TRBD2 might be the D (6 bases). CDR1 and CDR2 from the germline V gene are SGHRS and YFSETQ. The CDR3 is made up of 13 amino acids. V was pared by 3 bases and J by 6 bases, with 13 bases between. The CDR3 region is CASSSTGTREQYF. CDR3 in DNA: TGCGCCAGCAGCTCCACCGGGACTCGCGAGCAGTACTTC.

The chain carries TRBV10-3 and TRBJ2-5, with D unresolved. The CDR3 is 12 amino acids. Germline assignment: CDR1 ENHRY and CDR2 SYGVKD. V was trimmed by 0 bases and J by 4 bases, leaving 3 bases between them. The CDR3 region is CAISESGETQYF. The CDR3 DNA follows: TGTGCCATCAGTGAGTCCGGAGAGACCCAGTACTTC.

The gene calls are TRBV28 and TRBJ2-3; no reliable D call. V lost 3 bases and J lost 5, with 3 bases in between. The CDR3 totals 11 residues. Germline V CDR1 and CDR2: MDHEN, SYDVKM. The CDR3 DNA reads TGTGCCAGCAGTTTCGTAGATACGCAGTATTTT. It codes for CASSFVDTQYF.

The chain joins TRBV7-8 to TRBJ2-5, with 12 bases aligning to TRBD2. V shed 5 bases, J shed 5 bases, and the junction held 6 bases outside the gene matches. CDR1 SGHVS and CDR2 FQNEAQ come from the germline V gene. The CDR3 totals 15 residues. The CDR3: CASSPSGRAMETQYF. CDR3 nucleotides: TGTGCCAGCAGCCCTAGCGGGAGGGCCATGGAGACCCAGTACTTC.

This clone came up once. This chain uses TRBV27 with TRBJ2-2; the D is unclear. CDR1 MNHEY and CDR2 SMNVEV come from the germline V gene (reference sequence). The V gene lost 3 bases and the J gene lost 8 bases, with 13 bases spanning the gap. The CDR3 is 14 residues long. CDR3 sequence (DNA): TGTGCCAGCAGTTTTGCGGCGTTGACGGGGGAGCTGTTTTTT. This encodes CASSFAALTGELFF.

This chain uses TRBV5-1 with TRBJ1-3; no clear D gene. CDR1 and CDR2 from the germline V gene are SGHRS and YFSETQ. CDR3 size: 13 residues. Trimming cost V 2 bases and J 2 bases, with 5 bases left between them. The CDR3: CASSFNAGNTIYF. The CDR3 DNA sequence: TGCGCCAGCAGCTTTAATGCTGGAAACACCATATATTTT.

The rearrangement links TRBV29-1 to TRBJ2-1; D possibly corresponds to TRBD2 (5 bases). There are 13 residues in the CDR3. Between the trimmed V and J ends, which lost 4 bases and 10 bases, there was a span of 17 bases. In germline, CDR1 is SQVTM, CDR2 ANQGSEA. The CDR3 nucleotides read TGCAGCGTTGGGGAAGGGCCCTCGGGGGAGCAGTTCTTC. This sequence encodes CSVGEGPSGEQFF.

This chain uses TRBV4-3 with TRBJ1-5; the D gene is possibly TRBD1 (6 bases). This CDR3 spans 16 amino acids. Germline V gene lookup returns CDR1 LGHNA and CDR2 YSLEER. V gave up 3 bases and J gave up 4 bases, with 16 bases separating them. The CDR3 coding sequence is TGCGCCAGCAGCCAGAATGGGGGCGACAGAAATCAGCCCCAGCATTTT. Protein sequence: CASSQNGGDRNQPQHF.

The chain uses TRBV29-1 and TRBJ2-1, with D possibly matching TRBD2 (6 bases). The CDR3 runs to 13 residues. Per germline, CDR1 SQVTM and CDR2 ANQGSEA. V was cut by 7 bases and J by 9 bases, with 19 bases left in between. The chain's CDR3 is CSANQGGAGEQFF. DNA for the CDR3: TGCAGCGCTAACCAAGGCGGAGCGGGTGAGCAGTTCTTC.

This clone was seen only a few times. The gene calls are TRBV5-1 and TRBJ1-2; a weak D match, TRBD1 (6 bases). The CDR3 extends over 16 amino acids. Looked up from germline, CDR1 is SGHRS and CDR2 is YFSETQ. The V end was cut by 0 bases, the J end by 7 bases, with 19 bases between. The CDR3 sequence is CASSLVPGGVQGGYTF. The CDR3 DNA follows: TGCGCCAGCAGCTTGGTGCCGGGCGGAGTACAGGGTGGCTACACCTTC.

In nucleotides, the CDR3 is TGTGCCAGCAGTTCCTTAGCGGGAGGGTCCGATGAGCAGTTCTTC. Translation gives CASSSLAGGSDEQFF. The chain joins TRBV6-6 to TRBJ2-1, with 11 bases identical to TRBD2. V lost 4 bases, J lost 8 bases, and 7 bases stayed unmatched. The CDR3 covers 15 residues. Germline V gives CDR1 MNHNY, CDR2 SVGAGI (reference sequence).

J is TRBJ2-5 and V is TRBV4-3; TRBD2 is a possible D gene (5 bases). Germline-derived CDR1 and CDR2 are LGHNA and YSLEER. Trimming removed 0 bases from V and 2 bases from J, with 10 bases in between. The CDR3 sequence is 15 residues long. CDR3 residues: CASSQEGSGQETQYF. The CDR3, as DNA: TGCGCCAGCAGCCAAGAGGGCAGCGGACAAGAGACCCAGTACTTC.

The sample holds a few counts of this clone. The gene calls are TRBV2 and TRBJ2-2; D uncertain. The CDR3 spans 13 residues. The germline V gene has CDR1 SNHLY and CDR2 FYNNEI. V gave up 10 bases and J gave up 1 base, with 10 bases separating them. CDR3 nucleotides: TGTGCCATCATGGGCGTGAACACCGGGGAGCTGTTTTTT. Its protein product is CAIMGVNTGELFF.